This entry describes one T cell receptor (beta chain). Germline loops: CDR1 LGHDT, CDR2 YNNKEL (reference sequence). Trimming removed 3 bases at V and 1 base at J, with 9 bases between. The CDR3 has 14 amino acids. This specimen comes from a study of blood T cell repertoires in COVID-19. The data were produced by immunoSEQ multiplex PCR, yet TCRdb's version contains in-frame clones alone and is incomplete. The sample lists some 300,000 clones, approximately 84% occurring once. The receptor was isolated from a woman aged 25 to 45 who had recovered from COVID-19. What was sequenced was PBMCs or T cells enriched from blood (not recorded which). The chain recombines TRBV3-1 (or the pseudogene TRBV3-2) with TRBJ1-1; a weak D match, TRBD1 (5 bases). Here the CDR3 DNA reads TGTGCCAGCAGCCACAGGGTAAAGAACACTGAAGCTTTCTTT. Translated, it gives CASSHRVKNTEAFF.